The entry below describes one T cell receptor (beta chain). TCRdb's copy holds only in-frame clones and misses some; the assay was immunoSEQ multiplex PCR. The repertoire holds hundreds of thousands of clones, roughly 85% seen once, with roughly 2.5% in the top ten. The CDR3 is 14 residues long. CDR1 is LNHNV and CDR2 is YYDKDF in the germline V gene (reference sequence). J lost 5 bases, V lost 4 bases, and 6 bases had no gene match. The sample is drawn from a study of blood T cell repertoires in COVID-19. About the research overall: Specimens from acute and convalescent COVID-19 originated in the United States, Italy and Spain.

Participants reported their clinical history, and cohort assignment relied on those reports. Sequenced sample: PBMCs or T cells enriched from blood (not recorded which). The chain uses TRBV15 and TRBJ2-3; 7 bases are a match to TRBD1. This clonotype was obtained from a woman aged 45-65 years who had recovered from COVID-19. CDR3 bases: TGTGCCACCAGCATCCGGGACAGACAAGATACGCAGTATTTT. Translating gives CATSIRDRQDTQYF.